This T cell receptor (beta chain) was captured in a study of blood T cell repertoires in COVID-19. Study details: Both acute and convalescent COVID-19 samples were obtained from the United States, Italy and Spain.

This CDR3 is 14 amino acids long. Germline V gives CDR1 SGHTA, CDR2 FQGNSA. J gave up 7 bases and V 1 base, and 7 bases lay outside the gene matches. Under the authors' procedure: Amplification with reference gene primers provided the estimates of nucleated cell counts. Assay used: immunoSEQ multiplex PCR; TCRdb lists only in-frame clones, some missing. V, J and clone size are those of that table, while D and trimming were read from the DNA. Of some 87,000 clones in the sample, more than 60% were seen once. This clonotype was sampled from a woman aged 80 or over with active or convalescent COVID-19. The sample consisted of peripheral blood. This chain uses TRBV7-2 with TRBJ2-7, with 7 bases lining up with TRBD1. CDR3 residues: CASSLDRGLLEQYF. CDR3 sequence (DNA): TGTGCCAGCAGCTTAGACAGGGGCCTCCTGGAGCAGTACTTC.